This T cell receptor (beta chain) was captured by sequencing in a study of T cell repertoires in cytomegalovirus infection. The ends were cut back, 0 bases at V and 4 bases at J, with 10 bases in the middle. Germline V gene lookup returns CDR1 SGHRS and CDR2 YFSETQ. There are 14 residues in the CDR3. TCRdb reprocessed the reads via MiXCR and lists one record per CDR3 protein. The sample consists of approximately 300,000 distinct CDR3 sequences, about 25% of them appearing once. This clonotype was found many times. Antigen: not known. The origin of this receptor is a human donor in good health (CMV status not recorded). Some clones in this sample may be carry-over from other donors' samples. V and J are TRBV5-1 and TRBJ2-5; D gene unclear. The source was cultured PBMCs, collected from culture after CMV antigen stimulation. The CDR3 DNA is TGCGCCAGCAGCTTGGCCTGGCACCTAGAGACCCAGTACTTC. It specifies CASSLAWHLETQYF.